These 20 T cell receptor beta chains originate from one sample sequenced in a study of T cell responses to AZD1222 COVID-19 vaccine. Sequenced by immunoSEQ multiplex PCR; TCRdb stores in-frame clones only, minus some. The table has roughly 100,000 clones, 93% seen once. Sequenced material: peripheral blood, taken on day 0 of AZD1222 vaccination. These receptors were taken from an adult in good health.

The chain recombines TRBV5-1 with TRBJ2-6; 7 nucleotides agree with TRBD1. The CDR3 sequence is 16 residues long. CDR1 is SGHRS, CDR2 YFSETQ, per germline. With V trimmed by 4 bases and J by 0 bases, 4 bases remained unmatched. The CDR3: CASSRDSSSGANVLTF. CDR3 nucleotide sequence: TGCGCCAGCAGCCGGGACAGCAGCTCTGGGGCCAACGTCCTGACTTTC.

The chain carries TRBV5-1 and TRBJ2-1; 7 nucleotides agree with TRBD2. Germline CDR1 reads SGHRS; CDR2 reads YFSETQ. V was pared by 0 bases and J by 7 bases, with 7 bases of the junction left unmatched. The CDR3 extends over 15 amino acids. The DNA of the CDR3 is TGCGCCAGCAGCTTGGGCCCTAGCGGACTGAATGAGCAGTTCTTC. Translating gives CASSLGPSGLNEQFF.

This clone was detected only once. V usage is TRBV5-1 and J usage is TRBJ1-5; D not certain. There are 13 residues in the CDR3. V shed 5 bases and J shed 4 bases, with 10 bases lying between them. Germline V CDR1 and CDR2: SGHRS, YFSETQ. The DNA of the CDR3 is TGCGCCAGCAGAGTGGGGATGAATCAGCCCCAGCATTTT. Amino acids: CASRVGMNQPQHF.

The V gene is TRBV27, the J gene TRBJ2-2; D is undetermined. This CDR3 region has 14 residues. Germline assignment: CDR1 MNHEY and CDR2 SMNVEV (reference sequence). V was shortened by 5 bases and J by 5 bases, with 12 bases between the two germline ends. CDR3 region: CASSPGRLTGELFF. CDR3 DNA sequence: TGTGCCAGCAGTCCTGGACGGCTTACCGGGGAGCTGTTTTTT.

The CDR3 reads CASSQRMLFSYEQYF. The CDR3 DNA is TGCGCCAGCAGCCAAAGGATGCTATTTTCCTACGAGCAGTACTTC. The chain employs TRBV4-1 and TRBJ2-7; D is unresolved. CDR1 is MGHRA and CDR2 is YSYEKL in the germline V gene. The CDR3 is 15 residues long. Trimming took off 2 bases at V and 1 base at J, with 12 bases between the two ends.

This rearrangement joins TRBV4-2 to TRBJ1-2; D gene uncertain. Trimming pared 3 bases from V and 1 base from J, leaving 9 bases between. Germline assignment: CDR1 LGHNA and CDR2 YNFKEQ. The length of the CDR3 is 14 residues. The CDR3 coding sequence is TGTGCCAGCAGCCAGGGTACAGATAACTATGGCTACACCTTC. It encodes CASSQGTDNYGYTF.

The rearrangement joins TRBV19 to TRBJ2-5; D gene ambiguous. V was clipped by 7 bases and J by 1 base, with 10 bases between them. CDR3 length: 13 amino acids. Per germline, CDR1 LNHDA and CDR2 SQIVND (reference sequence). The CDR3 sequence is CASKPRSQETQYF. In DNA form, the CDR3 reads TGTGCCAGTAAGCCGAGGAGCCAAGAGACCCAGTACTTC. Combining the CDR3 with reference TRBV19 and TRBJ2-5 gives the whole variable domain DGGITQSPKYLFRKEGQNVTLSCEQNLNHDAMYWYRQDPGQGLRLIYYSQIVNDFQKGDIAEGYSVSREKKESFPLTVTSAQKNPTAFYLCASKPRSQETQYFGPGTRLLVL.

The rearrangement uses TRBV6-2 or TRBV6-3 and TRBJ2-3; tentatively, D is TRBD1 or TRBD2 (5 bases each). From germline, CDR1 is MNHEY and CDR2 SVGEGT. Deletions cut 7 bases from V and 0 bases from J, with 14 bases between. The CDR3 is 15 residues long. The CDR3 spells CASTPRGGSTDTQYF. As DNA, the CDR3 is TGTGCCAGCACCCCCCGGGGCGGGAGCACAGATACGCAGTATTTT.

The chain joins TRBV7-8 to TRBJ2-1; weak D call: TRBD1 (6 bases). Deletions cut 1 base from V and 6 bases from J, with 10 bases between. This CDR3 spans 14 amino acids. Germline V lookup: CDR1 SGHVS, CDR2 FQNEAQ. The CDR3 DNA sequence: TGTGCCAGCAGCTTAGGGCAGGGGAGCAATGAGCAGTTCTTC. Its protein product is CASSLGQGSNEQFF.

The chain has TRBV9 and TRBJ2-3, with D uncertain. This CDR3 comprises 15 residues. The V end was cut by 2 bases, the J end by 2 bases, with 12 bases between. CDR1 and CDR2 (germline): SGDLS, YYNGEE. DNA for the CDR3: TGTGCCAGCAGCGTTGCGGCTATACCCACAGATACGCAGTATTTT. This codes for CASSVAAIPTDTQYF.

DNA for the CDR3: TGTGCCAGCAGCAGACAGGGGGCTAATGAGCAGTTCTTC. Translating gives CASSRQGANEQFF. The chain carries TRBV6-5 and TRBJ2-1, with 10 bases that match TRBD1. The CDR3 extends over 13 amino acids. Germline values: CDR1 MNHEY, CDR2 SVGAGI. Trimming at V came to 6 bases and at J to 7 bases, leaving 3 bases not matched to a gene.

V and J are TRBV10-3 and TRBJ1-5, with D possibly TRBD1 on 6 matching bases. Per the germline V gene, CDR1 is ENHRY and CDR2 is SYGVKD. The CDR3 is made up of 16 amino acids. Between the trimmed V and J ends, which lost 6 bases and 7 bases, there was a span of 22 bases. The CDR3 is CAISGGRTGTGQPQHF. The CDR3 coding sequence is TGTGCCATCAGCGGGGGGCGAACAGGGACCGGACAGCCCCAGCATTTT.

This clone was counted once. J is TRBJ2-7 and V is TRBV5-1; 9 bases match TRBD1. The ends lost 3 bases at V and 6 bases at J; junction bases unmatched: 7. The CDR3 extends over 14 amino acids. Germline-derived CDR1 and CDR2 are SGHRS and YFSETQ. DNA for the CDR3: TGCGCCAGCAGCTCCCGGACAGGGGATGGCGAGCAGTACTTC. It yields the protein CASSSRTGDGEQYF.

The V gene is TRBV4-2, the J gene TRBJ2-2; D is possibly TRBD2 (5 bases). The CDR3 consists of 14 residues. Germline V gene lookup returns CDR1 LGHNA and CDR2 YNFKEQ. V lost 5 bases and J lost 2, with 9 bases in between. The DNA for the CDR3 is TGTGCCAGCAGCTTCAGCGGCAACACCGGGGAGCTGTTTTTT. Translation: CASSFSGNTGELFF.

V usage is TRBV4-1 and J usage is TRBJ1-2; D is ambiguous. Trimming took 7 bases from V and 7 from J, leaving 16 bases between them. The CDR3 has 13 amino acids. CDR1 is MGHRA, CDR2 YSYEKL, per germline. The CDR3 is CASKPEQVAGYTF. Written as DNA, the CDR3 is TGCGCCAGCAAACCCGAGCAGGTAGCTGGCTACACCTTC.

The chain couples TRBV6-6 to TRBJ2-7; D not certain. The CDR3 has 13 amino acids. In germline, CDR1 is MNHNY, CDR2 SVGAGI (reference sequence). V lost 7 bases and J 3 bases, leaving 13 bases between the germline ends. The CDR3 loop reads CASTAGRSYEQYF. CDR3 nucleotide sequence: TGTGCCAGCACCGCCGGACGGAGCTACGAGCAGTACTTC.

V is TRBV7-2 and J is TRBJ2-1; the match to TRBD2 covers 12 bases. The CDR3 runs 14 residues. CDR1 SGHTA and CDR2 FQGNSA come from the germline V gene. Trimming at V came to 5 bases and at J to 13 bases, leaving 9 bases not matched to a gene. CDR3 nucleotide sequence: TGTGCCAGCAGCATGTTACTGACTAGCGGGAGTCAGTTCTTC. Its translation: CASSMLLTSGSQFF.

This chain connects TRBV11-3 to TRBJ2-2; D ambiguous. V lost 5 bases, J lost 3 bases, and 16 bases lay in between. In germline, CDR1 is SGHNT, CDR2 YENEEA. This CDR3 contains 16 residues. The CDR3, as DNA: TGTGCCAGCAGCCCCATCCTAGATTTATACACCGGGGAGCTGTTTTTT. This sequence encodes CASSPILDLYTGELFF.

The chain has TRBV10-3 and TRBJ2-3; the D gene is possibly TRBD2 (6 bases). V was clipped by 7 bases and J by 0 bases, with 11 bases between them. The germline CDR1 and CDR2 sequences are ENHRY and SYGVKD. CDR3 size: 14 residues. The CDR3 spells CAIKLAESTDTQYF. CDR3 coding DNA: TGTGCCATCAAGTTAGCGGAGAGCACAGATACGCAGTATTTT.

This clone was recorded once. The rearrangement uses TRBV3-1 (or the pseudogene TRBV3-2) and TRBJ2-3; no clear D gene. The CDR3 length is 14 residues. Trimming took off 2 bases at V and 0 bases at J, with 6 bases between the two ends. Germline V gene data show CDR1 as LGHDT and CDR2 as YNNKEL (reference sequence). CDR3 nucleotide sequence: TGTGCCAGCAGCCAATTGGTTAGCACAGATACGCAGTATTTT. This gives the protein CASSQLVSTDTQYF.